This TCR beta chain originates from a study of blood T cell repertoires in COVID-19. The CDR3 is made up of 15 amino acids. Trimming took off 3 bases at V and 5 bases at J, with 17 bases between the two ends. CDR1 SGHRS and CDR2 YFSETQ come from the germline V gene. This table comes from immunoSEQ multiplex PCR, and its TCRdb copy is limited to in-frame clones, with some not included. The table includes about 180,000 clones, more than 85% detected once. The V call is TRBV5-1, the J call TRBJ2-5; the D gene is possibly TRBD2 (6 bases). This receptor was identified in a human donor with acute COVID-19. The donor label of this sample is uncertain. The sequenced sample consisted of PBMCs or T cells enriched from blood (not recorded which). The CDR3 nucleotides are TGCGCCAGCAGCTACGAGGGGACTGGCCGGGAGACCCAGTACTTC. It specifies CASSYEGTGRETQYF.